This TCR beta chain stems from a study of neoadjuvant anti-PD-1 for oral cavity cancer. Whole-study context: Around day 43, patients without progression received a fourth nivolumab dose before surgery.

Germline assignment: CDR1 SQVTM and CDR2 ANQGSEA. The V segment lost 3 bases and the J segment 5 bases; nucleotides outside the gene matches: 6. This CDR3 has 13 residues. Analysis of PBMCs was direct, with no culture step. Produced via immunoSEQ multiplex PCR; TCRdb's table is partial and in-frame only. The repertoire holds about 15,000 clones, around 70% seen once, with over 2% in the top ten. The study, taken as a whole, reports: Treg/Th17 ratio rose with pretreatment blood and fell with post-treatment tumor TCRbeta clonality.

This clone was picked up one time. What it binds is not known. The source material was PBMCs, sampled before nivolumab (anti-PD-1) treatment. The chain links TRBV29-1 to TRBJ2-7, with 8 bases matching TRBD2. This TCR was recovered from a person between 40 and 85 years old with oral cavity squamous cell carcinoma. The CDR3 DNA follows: TGCAGCGTTGATGCTAGCGGGTCTGACGAGCAGTACTTC. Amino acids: CSVDASGSDEQYF.